The table lists the clone carrying this T cell receptor beta chain with a count of one. The data were obtained in a study of graft-versus-host responses after intestinal transplantation. In the study overall: Once they had received anti-thymocyte globulin induction, all recipients took tacrolimus and steroids for approximately three years.

The authors plated some 200,000 CFSE-labeled responder cells with some 200,000 irradiated, violet-dye-labeled stimulator cells. A sort after the reaction isolated proliferating CFSE-low CD3+CD4+ and CD3+CD8+ responders. The CDR3 runs 14 residues. The J segment lost 0 bases and the V segment lost 4 bases, leaving 2 bases of the junction unmatched. CDR1 and CDR2 (germline): MGHRA, YSYEKL. General study points: Circulating GvH clones peaking coincided with falling HvG clones soon after transplant. Some GvH clones appeared in ileal mucosa or blood before recipient bone marrow.

Sequenced by immunoSEQ multiplex PCR; TCRdb stores in-frame clones only, minus some. The sample includes about 21,000 clones, 30% to 40% of them seen just once. This specimen consisted of alloreactive CD8+ T cells from a mixed lymphocyte reaction culture, obtained before intestinal transplant. The subset: CFSE-low proliferating T cells sorted from approximately 6-day pre-transplant mixed lymphocyte reaction (GvH or HvG direction). This TCR was recovered from a human patient who received an intestinal transplant. This chain links TRBV4-1 with TRBJ2-7; 8 bases align to TRBD1. CDR3 in amino acids: CASSPGQASYEQYF. The CDR3 region has the DNA TGCGCCAGCAGCCCGGGACAGGCCTCCTACGAGCAGTACTTC.